These 8 T cell receptor beta chains originate from one sample sequenced in a study of blood T cell repertoires in COVID-19. Sequenced by immunoSEQ multiplex PCR; TCRdb stores in-frame clones only, minus some. The sample lists about 200,000 clones; almost 90% were seen once. The sequencing input was peripheral blood. The receptors stem from a man aged 45-65 years with acute or convalescent COVID-19.

This sequence joins TRBV9 and TRBJ2-1; 10 nucleotides match TRBD2. V dropped 1 base and J dropped 5; count of bases not matched to a gene: 6. This CDR3 has 16 amino acids. The germline V gene encodes CDR1 SGDLS and CDR2 YYNGEE. The CDR3 DNA follows: TGTGCCAGCAGCGTAATAGCGGGAGGTACCCACAATGAGCAGTTCTTC. Its translation: CASSVIAGGTHNEQFF.

CDR3 DNA: TGCGCCAGCAGCCAGGCTACCCTGGACAGCCAGAGCTCCTACAATGAGCAGTTCTTC. Its translation: CASSQATLDSQSSYNEQFF. The chain combines TRBV4-1 with TRBJ2-1; a possible D gene is TRBD1 (6 bases). V shed 3 bases and J shed 0 bases, with 21 bases lying between them. This CDR3 is built from 19 residues. Germline values: CDR1 MGHRA, CDR2 YSYEKL.

The rearrangement joins TRBV19 to TRBJ2-2, with D perhaps TRBD2 (6 bases). V was trimmed by 7 bases and J by 8 bases, leaving 14 bases between them. The CDR3 length is 13 residues. Germline CDR1 LNHDA, CDR2 SQIVND (reference sequence). The CDR3 spells CASTHSGRGELFF. The CDR3 region has the DNA TGTGCCAGTACCCATAGCGGCCGTGGGGAGCTGTTTTTT.

The genes are TRBV6-5 and TRBJ2-3; 7 bases match TRBD1. Germline V gives CDR1 MNHEY, CDR2 SVGAGI. The CDR3 spans 15 residues. The junction had 6 bases not matched to a gene; V was cut back by 5 bases and J by 1 base. This CDR3 reads CASSRTGDRTDTQYF. CDR3 bases: TGTGCCAGCAGTCGGACAGGCGATCGCACAGATACGCAGTATTTT.

V gene TRBV28 combines with J gene TRBJ1-1; maybe TRBD1 (6 bases). The CDR3 covers 14 residues. V lost 3 bases and J 5 bases, leaving 13 bases between the germline ends. Germline V CDR1 and CDR2: MDHEN, SYDVKM. CDR3 in DNA: TGTGCCAGCAGTTTCCCCAGGGGAAGTACTGAAGCTTTCTTT. Translation gives CASSFPRGSTEAFF.

CDR3 DNA sequence: TGTGCCAGCTCACCTCAGGTATCTGGGGCCAACGTCCTGACTTTC. It specifies CASSPQVSGANVLTF. The chain is built from TRBV18 and TRBJ2-6; D unclear. Germline lookup yields CDR1 KGHSH and CDR2 LQKENI. The CDR3 runs to 15 residues. V shed 3 bases and J shed 1 base, with 7 bases lying between them.

The V gene is TRBV28, the J gene TRBJ1-2; the match to TRBD1 covers 7 bases. Trimming took 6 bases from V and 5 from J; bases not matched to a gene: 12. This CDR3 region has 15 residues. CDR1 MDHEN and CDR2 SYDVKM come from the germline V gene. CDR3 nucleotides: TGTGCCAGCAGCCGACCAGGGACAGTCCTTTATGGCTACACCTTC. Encoded protein: CASSRPGTVLYGYTF.

CDR3 bases: TGTGCCAGCAGTTCCACGAGACTAGCGGGGCGTCTAAATGAGCAGTTCTTC. Its protein is CASSSTRLAGRLNEQFF. The V and J genes are TRBV28 and TRBJ2-1; TRBD2 aligns across 11 bases. This CDR3 is 17 amino acids long. V shed 4 bases and J 7 bases; nucleotides not matched to a gene: 12. Germline CDR1 reads MDHEN; CDR2 reads SYDVKM.